The 20 T cell receptor beta chains reported below all come from one sample, sequenced in a study of blood T cell repertoires in COVID-19. Some clones are missing from TCRdb's copy, which holds only in-frame ones; the method was immunoSEQ multiplex PCR. This sample has around 150,000 clones, with 88% found just once. The sample was peripheral blood. Receptors were obtained from a human donor with COVID-19, enrolled during active disease. The donor label of this sample is uncertain.

This chain uses TRBV3-1 (or the pseudogene TRBV3-2) with TRBJ1-1, with 9 bases lining up with TRBD1. V gave up 5 bases and J gave up 6 bases; unmatched junction bases: 10. In germline, CDR1 is LGHDT, CDR2 YNNKEL (reference sequence). There are 15 residues in the CDR3. The CDR3 nucleotides read TGTGCCAGCAGCTCGACGGACAGGGGTTCTGCTGAAGCTTTCTTT. It is translated as CASSSTDRGSAEAFF.

The V gene is TRBV10-3, the J gene TRBJ2-1; 12 bases align to TRBD2. The CDR3 contains 13 residues. Trimming removed 9 bases from V and 7 bases from J; junction bases left unmatched: 4. From germline, CDR1 is ENHRY and CDR2 SYGVKD. CDR3 coding DNA: TGTGCCATTGGAACTAGCGGGAGGAATGAGCAGTTCTTC. Protein sequence: CAIGTSGRNEQFF.

The chain carries TRBV12-3 or TRBV12-4 and TRBJ1-1; 7 bases match TRBD1. The CDR3 is 13 residues long. Trimming took 6 bases from V and 6 from J; bases not matched to a gene: 7. CDR3 sequence reads: CASSPQGFAEAFF. DNA for the CDR3: TGTGCCAGCAGCCCACAGGGGTTCGCTGAAGCTTTCTTT.

V and J are TRBV7-9 and TRBJ2-2; TRBD1 matches at 8 bases. The junction had 8 bases not matched to a gene; V was cut back by 8 bases and J by 0 bases. Germline CDR1 is SEHNR and CDR2 is FQNEAQ (reference sequence). This CDR3 is built from 16 residues. CDR3 sequence reads: CASLAQGVTNTGELFF. The CDR3 DNA reads as TGTGCCAGCCTTGCACAGGGGGTTACGAACACCGGGGAGCTGTTTTTT.

The V gene is TRBV6-5, the J gene TRBJ2-3; TRBD2 matches 8 bases. V was pared by 0 bases and J by 6 bases, with 5 bases of the junction left unmatched. The CDR3 totals 15 residues. The germline V gene encodes CDR1 MNHEY and CDR2 SVGAGI. The chain's CDR3 is CASSYSPGGADTQYF. The CDR3 coding sequence is TGTGCCAGCAGTTACTCGCCGGGGGGGGCGGATACGCAGTATTTT.

The chain employs TRBV28 and TRBJ1-2; tentatively, D is TRBD1 (6 bases). V was cut by 4 bases and J by 5 bases, with 11 bases left in between. This CDR3 is built from 13 residues. From germline, CDR1 is MDHEN and CDR2 SYDVKM. CDR3 DNA: TGTGCCAGCAGTTCGGACAGAGCTTATGGCTACACCTTC. It translates to CASSSDRAYGYTF.

This sequence joins TRBV28 and TRBJ1-1; D possibly corresponds to TRBD1 (5 bases). This CDR3 spans 14 amino acids. The germline CDR1 and CDR2 sequences are MDHEN and SYDVKM. Trimming took off 7 bases at V and 4 bases at J, with 16 bases between the two ends. CDR3: CASILSGTRTEAFF. DNA of the CDR3: TGTGCCAGCATCCTTAGCGGGACTCGCACTGAAGCTTTCTTT.

The genes are TRBV6-5 and TRBJ1-2, with 7 bases aligning to TRBD1. Germline V gives CDR1 MNHEY, CDR2 SVGAGI. This CDR3 region has 14 residues. The V gene end was trimmed by 7 bases and the J gene end by 5 bases; junction bases not matched to a gene: 10. This chain's CDR3 is CASTGGGVIYGYTF. DNA of the CDR3: TGTGCCAGCACAGGGGGTGGGGTGATATATGGCTACACCTTC.

The J gene is TRBJ2-1, the V gene TRBV4-1; TRBD2 aligns across 11 bases. Germline V gene lookup returns CDR1 MGHRA and CDR2 YSYEKL. CDR3 length equals 20 residues. V lost 1 base and J lost 0; bases outside the gene matches: 11. This CDR3 reads CASSQVPASGGLSSYNEQFF. In DNA, the CDR3 is TGCGCCAGCAGCCAAGTACCGGCTAGCGGGGGGCTCAGCTCCTACAATGAGCAGTTCTTC.

V gene TRBV14 combines with J gene TRBJ2-1; D is ambiguous. The CDR3 has 14 amino acids. Between the trimmed V and J ends, which lost 2 bases and 5 bases, there was a span of 10 bases. Germline-derived CDR1 and CDR2 are SGHDN and FVKESK. In nucleotides, the CDR3 is TGTGCCAGCAGCCAAACTCCCTCGGACAATGAGCAGTTCTTC. Protein sequence: CASSQTPSDNEQFF.

The chain carries TRBV11-2 and TRBJ2-7; D might be TRBD1 (6 bases). The CDR3 is made up of 15 amino acids. Between the trimmed V and J ends, which lost 1 base and 2 bases, there was a span of 12 bases. Germline V gives CDR1 SGHAT, CDR2 FQNNGV. CDR3 nucleotides: TGTGCCAGCAGCTTAGTAAGGGGGAAGACCTACGAGCAGTACTTC. As protein: CASSLVRGKTYEQYF.

V is TRBV27 and J is TRBJ2-3; perhaps TRBD2 as D (6 bases). CDR1 is MNHEY, CDR2 SMNVEV, per germline (reference sequence). V was clipped by 3 bases and J by 4 bases, with 11 bases between them. The CDR3 extends over 14 amino acids. The CDR3 nucleotides read TGTGCCAGCAGTTTTGGGGGGAGGTCAGATACGCAGTATTTT. Protein product: CASSFGGRSDTQYF.

CDR3 in amino acids: CASRFDRRGISYTF. The DNA of the CDR3 is TGTGCCAGCAGATTTGACAGACGGGGGATAAGCTACACCTTC. This sequence joins TRBV6-5 and TRBJ1-2; maybe TRBD1 (5 bases). The germline gives CDR1 MNHEY, CDR2 SVGAGI. The CDR3 totals 14 residues. V lost 6 bases, J lost 9 bases, and 20 bases lay in between.

This chain connects TRBV6-4 to TRBJ2-1; 10 bases line up with TRBD2. The CDR3 contains 15 residues. Trimming removed 2 bases from V and 13 bases from J; junction bases left unmatched: 11. CDR1 and CDR2 from the germline V gene are MRHNA and SNTAGT. Here the CDR3 reads CASSDPTSGSPLQFF. The CDR3 bases are TGTGCCAGCAGTGACCCGACTAGCGGGTCCCCCCTCCAGTTCTTC.

This chain uses TRBV7-2 with TRBJ2-3, with 13 bases identical to TRBD2. This CDR3 comprises 19 residues. CDR1 and CDR2 from the germline V gene are SGHTA and FQGNSA. The ends lost 3 bases at V and 2 bases at J; junction bases unmatched: 11. The DNA of the CDR3 is TGTGCCAGCAGCTTTCCCCTAAGGACTAGCGGGGGAGACACAGATACGCAGTATTTT. Its protein is CASSFPLRTSGGDTDTQYF. Supplemented by reference TRBV7-2 and TRBJ2-3, the full variable domain reads GAGVSQSPSNKVTEKGKDVELRCDPISGHTALYWYRQSLGQGLEFLIYFQGNSAPDKSGLPSDRFSAERTGGSVSTLTIQRTQQEDSAVYLCASSFPLRTSGGDTDTQYFGPGTRLTVL.

This sequence joins TRBV27 and TRBJ1-2; D unresolved. The germline gives CDR1 MNHEY, CDR2 SMNVEV (reference sequence). Trimming cost V 5 bases and J 2 bases, with 15 bases left between them. The CDR3 covers 15 residues. The CDR3 DNA follows: TGTGCCAGCAGTCTCCTAGCGTCTGGGAACTATGGCTACACCTTC. Amino acid sequence: CASSLLASGNYGYTF.

This sequence joins TRBV5-1 and TRBJ1-2; no clear D. The V gene lost 1 base and the J gene lost 7 bases, with 14 bases spanning the gap. Germline V gene sequence: CDR1 SGHRS, CDR2 YFSETQ. CDR3 size: 14 residues. For the CDR3, the DNA is TGCGCCAGCAGCTTGTCGGGATCTAGCCGTGGCTACACCTTC. Its translation: CASSLSGSSRGYTF. Full variable domain (remainder filled in from reference TRBV5-1 and TRBJ1-2): KAGVTQTPRYLIKTRGQQVTLSCSPISGHRSVSWYQQTPGQGLQFLFEYFSETQRNKGNFPGRFSGRQFSNSRSEMNVSTLELGDSALYLCASSLSGSSRGYTFGSGTRLTVV.

The chain carries TRBV6-5 and TRBJ1-5, with 8 bases aligning to TRBD1. Germline V gives CDR1 MNHEY, CDR2 SVGAGI. V lost 5 bases and J lost 4; bases outside the gene matches: 4. This CDR3 has 14 amino acids. The CDR3 DNA reads TGTGCCAGCAGTCATACAGGGGGAAATCAGCCCCAGCATTTT. It yields the protein CASSHTGGNQPQHF.

The V call is TRBV5-6, the J call TRBJ2-1; 10 bases are shared with TRBD2. The CDR3 extends over 15 amino acids. Germline V gene sequence: CDR1 SGHDT, CDR2 YYEEEE. The trim removed 1 base at V and 6 bases at J, leaving 4 bases unmatched. This CDR3 reads CASSLSGRAVNEQFF. CDR3 sequence (DNA): TGTGCCAGCAGCTTGAGCGGGAGGGCCGTCAATGAGCAGTTCTTC.

This sequence joins TRBV4-2 and TRBJ1-2, with 10 bases identical to TRBD1. Germline trimming cut 1 base from V and 1 base from J; bases unmatched to any gene: 6. Germline V gene lookup returns CDR1 LGHNA and CDR2 YNFKEQ. The CDR3 consists of 17 residues. The DNA for the CDR3 is TGTGCCAGCAGCCAAGGGACAGGGGGAGGATTTAACTATGGCTACACCTTC. Its protein is CASSQGTGGGFNYGYTF.